This is a list of T cell receptor beta chains from one sample in a study of Graves' ophthalmopathy and Graves' hyperthyroidism. TCRdb reprocessed the multiplex PCR reads via MiXCR and lists one record per CDR3 protein. The data hold around 1.1 million distinct CDR3 sequences, with less than 45% observed a single time. The sample taken for sequencing was peripheral blood or thyroid tissue (not recorded which). The source is an adult man with Graves' hyperthyroidism. Each CDR3 is given with its conserved first and last residue. Fields, in order: CDR3 length, J gene, D gene, clone size, V gene, CDR3 protein, CDR3 DNA. The D gene is left open where the match is weak. Where a row states a size, it is once, few, many or the class of an expanded clone; other rows omit it.

>15|TRBJ2-5|.|many|TRBV9
CASSVDTGLQETQYF
TGTGCCAGCAGCGTAGACACTGGTCTCCAAGAGACCCAGTACTTC
>15|TRBJ2-7|.|.|TRBV6-5
CASSLGQGGSDEQYF
TGTGCCAGCAGTCTTGGACAGGGAGGGTCCGACGAGCAGTACTTC
>11|TRBJ2-7|TRBD2|.|TRBV12-3/TRBV12-4
CASSWRGIQYF
TGTGCCAGCAGTTGGCGGGGGATTCAGTACTTC
>13|TRBJ1-5|.|.|TRBV12-3/TRBV12-4
CASSLSPTQPQHF
TGTGCCAGCAGTTTATCCCCCACTCAGCCCCAGCATTTT
>15|TRBJ2-7|TRBD1|.|TRBV15
CATSKKGQGLYEQYF
TGTGCCACCAGCAAAAAAGGACAGGGTCTCTACGAGCAGTACTTC
>17|TRBJ2-3|TRBD2|.|TRBV7-2
CASSLGTSGWGTDTQYF
TGTGCCAGCAGCCTCGGGACTAGCGGGTGGGGCACAGATACGCAGTATTTT
>14|TRBJ2-7|TRBD2|.|TRBV5-1
CASSFGLAAHEQYF
TGCGCCAGCAGCTTCGGACTAGCGGCCCACGAGCAGTACTTC
>16|TRBJ1-5|TRBD1|many|TRBV2
CASSPRTGGLNQPQHF
TGTGCCAGCAGCCCTAGGACAGGGGGCTTGAATCAGCCCCAGCATTTT
>16|TRBJ1-5|TRBD1|many|TRBV15
CATSRETGFSNQPQHF
TGTGCCACCAGCAGAGAGACAGGGTTTTCCAATCAGCCCCAGCATTTT
>15|TRBJ2-7|TRBD1|.|TRBV5-1
CASSTRDRVSYEQYF
TGCGCCAGCAGTACACGGGACAGGGTCTCCTACGAGCAGTACTTC